This record looks at one T cell receptor (beta chain) sequence and its context. Its antigen is not known. The sample belongs to a study of shared clonotypes between healthy human individuals. Once extracted for a subset, genomic DNA was divided evenly among several immunoSEQ plates. The method was immunoSEQ multiplex PCR; TCRdb's version includes in-frame clones alone and lacks a portion of them. The sample has some 2,100,000 clones; approximately 96% are singletons. The V gene end was trimmed by 2 bases and the J gene end by 2 bases; junction bases not matched to a gene: 3. The CDR3 is 14 amino acids. Germline values: CDR1 ENHRY, CDR2 SYGVKD. Donors, without exception, were Caucasian adults residing in Nashville, Tennessee. Study outcomes and limitations: Some clonotypes were shared by all four sorted-subset donors, while others were not shared. The non-shared ones had lower generation probabilities than the shared ones. Memory subsets generally showed lower estimated richness than naive subsets.

Input material: naive CD4+ T cells sorted from blood. The subset denotes: CD45RA+ positively selected. The clonotype originates from a man aged 18 to 29 in good health. The chain has TRBV10-3 and TRBJ2-7; 7 bases agree with TRBD1. CDR3 DNA sequence: TGTGCCATCAGTGAGGGGACAGCGACCTACGAGCAGTACTTC. Residues: CAISEGTATYEQYF.